Listed below are T cell receptor beta chains from one sample, sequenced in a study of blood T cells in healthy people across ages. TCRdb ran MiXCR on the 5' RACE reads and lists one entry per CDR3 protein. The data contain hundreds of thousands of distinct CDR3 sequences, around 45% of them singletons. The sample was blood. Every receptor here comes from a man in his 60s in good health. CDR3s include the opening cysteine and the closing phenylalanine or tryptophan.

>TRBV6-1
CASIGLAGWGTQYF
>TRBV29-1
CSVGEGTRETQYF
>TRBV20-1
CSAWDRSTYEQYF
>TRBV18
CASSLADNTGELFF
>TRBV20-1
CSARDYGTYEQYF
>TRBV7-2
CASSQEKAGGYYGYTF
>TRBV29-1
CSVEPGDEQFF
>TRBV29-1
CSVESGRNSNYGYTF
>TRBV28
CASSSTTTDTQYF
>TRBV6-2/TRBV6-3
CASSSRGKGRGYNEQYF
>TRBV12-3/TRBV12-4
CASTRGSRSPLHF
>TRBV9
CASTPGTGNSPLHF
>TRBV18
CASSRGTGGEQYF
>TRBV6-6
CASSTRGTGVGETQYF
>TRBV6-1
CASSVNRGQETQYF